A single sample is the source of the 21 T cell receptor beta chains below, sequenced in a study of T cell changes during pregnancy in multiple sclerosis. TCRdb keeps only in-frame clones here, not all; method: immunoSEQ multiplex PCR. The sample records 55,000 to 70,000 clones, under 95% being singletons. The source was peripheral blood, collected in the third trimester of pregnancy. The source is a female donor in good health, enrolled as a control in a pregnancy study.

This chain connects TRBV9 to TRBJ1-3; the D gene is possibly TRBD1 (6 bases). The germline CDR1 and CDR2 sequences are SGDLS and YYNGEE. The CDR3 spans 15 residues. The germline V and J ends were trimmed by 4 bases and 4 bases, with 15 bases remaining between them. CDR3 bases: TGTGCCAGCAGCCCCGGTCCGACAGGAGGAAACACCATATATTTT. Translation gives CASSPGPTGGNTIYF.

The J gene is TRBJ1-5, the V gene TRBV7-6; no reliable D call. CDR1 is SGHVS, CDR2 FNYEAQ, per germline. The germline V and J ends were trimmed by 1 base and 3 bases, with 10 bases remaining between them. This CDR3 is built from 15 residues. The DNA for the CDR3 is TGTGCCAGCAGCTTAGGCGCGGCCCCCAATCAGCCCCAGCATTTT. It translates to CASSLGAAPNQPQHF.

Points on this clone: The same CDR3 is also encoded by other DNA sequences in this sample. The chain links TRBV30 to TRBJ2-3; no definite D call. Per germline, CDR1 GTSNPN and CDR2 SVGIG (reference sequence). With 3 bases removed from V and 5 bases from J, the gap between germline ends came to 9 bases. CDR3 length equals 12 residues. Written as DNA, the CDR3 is TGTGCCTGGAGCGTGACTGGAGATACGCAGTATTTT. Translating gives CAWSVTGDTQYF.

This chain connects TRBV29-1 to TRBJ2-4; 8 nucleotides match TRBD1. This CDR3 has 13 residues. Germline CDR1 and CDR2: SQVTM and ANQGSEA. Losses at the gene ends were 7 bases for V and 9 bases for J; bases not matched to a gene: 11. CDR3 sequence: CSADLTGDGIQYF. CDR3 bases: TGCAGCGCCGATTTGACAGGGGACGGCATTCAGTACTTC.

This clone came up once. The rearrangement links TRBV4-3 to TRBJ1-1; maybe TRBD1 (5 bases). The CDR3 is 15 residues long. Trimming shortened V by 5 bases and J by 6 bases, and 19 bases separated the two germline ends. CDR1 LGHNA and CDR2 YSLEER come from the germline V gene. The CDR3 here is CASSAVMTASPEAFF. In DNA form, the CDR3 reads TGCGCCAGCAGCGCAGTAATGACAGCCTCACCTGAAGCTTTCTTT.

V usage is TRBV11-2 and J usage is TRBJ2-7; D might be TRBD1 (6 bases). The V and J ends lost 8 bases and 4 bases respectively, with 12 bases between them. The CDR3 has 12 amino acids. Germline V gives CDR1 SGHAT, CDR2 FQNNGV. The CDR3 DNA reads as TGTGCCAGCCGAGGACAGAAATACGAGCAGTACTTC. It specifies CASRGQKYEQYF.

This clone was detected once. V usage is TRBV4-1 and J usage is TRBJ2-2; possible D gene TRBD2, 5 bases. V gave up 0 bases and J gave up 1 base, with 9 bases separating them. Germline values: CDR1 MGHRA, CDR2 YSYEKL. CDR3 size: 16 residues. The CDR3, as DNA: TGCGCCAGCAGCCAAGATCCGGGGAGGAACACCGGGGAGCTGTTTTTT. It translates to CASSQDPGRNTGELFF.

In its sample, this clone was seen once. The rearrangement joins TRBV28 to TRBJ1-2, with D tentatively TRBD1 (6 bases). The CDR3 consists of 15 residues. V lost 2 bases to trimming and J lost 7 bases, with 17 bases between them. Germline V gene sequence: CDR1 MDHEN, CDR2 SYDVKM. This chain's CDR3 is CASSLHRQVNVGYTF. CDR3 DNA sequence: TGTGCCAGCAGTTTACACCGACAGGTTAATGTTGGCTACACCTTC.

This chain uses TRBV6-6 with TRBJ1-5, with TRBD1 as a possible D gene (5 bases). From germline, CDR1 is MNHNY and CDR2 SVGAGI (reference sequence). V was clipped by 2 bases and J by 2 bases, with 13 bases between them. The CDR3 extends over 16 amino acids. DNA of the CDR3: TGTGCCAGCAGTTACCCCAGACAGCGGGGCAATCAGCCCCAGCATTTT. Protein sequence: CASSYPRQRGNQPQHF.

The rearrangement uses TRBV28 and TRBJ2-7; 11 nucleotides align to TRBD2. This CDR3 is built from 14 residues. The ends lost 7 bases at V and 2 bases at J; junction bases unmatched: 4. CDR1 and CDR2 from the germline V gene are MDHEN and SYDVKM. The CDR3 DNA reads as TGTGCCAGCAAGACTAGCGGGGCCCCCTACGAGCAGTACTTC. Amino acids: CASKTSGAPYEQYF. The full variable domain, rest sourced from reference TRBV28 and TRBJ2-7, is DVKVTQSSRYLVKRTGEKVFLECVQDMDHENMFWYRQDPGLGLRLIYFSYDVKMKEKGDIPEGYSVSREKKERFSLILESASTNQTSMYLCASKTSGAPYEQYFGPGTRLTVT.

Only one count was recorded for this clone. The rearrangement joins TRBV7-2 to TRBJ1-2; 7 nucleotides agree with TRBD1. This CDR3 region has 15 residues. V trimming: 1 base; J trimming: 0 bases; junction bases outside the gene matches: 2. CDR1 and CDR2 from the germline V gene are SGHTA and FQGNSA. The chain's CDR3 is CASSLGGTANYGYTF. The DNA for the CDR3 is TGTGCCAGCAGCTTAGGGGGGACAGCTAACTATGGCTACACCTTC.

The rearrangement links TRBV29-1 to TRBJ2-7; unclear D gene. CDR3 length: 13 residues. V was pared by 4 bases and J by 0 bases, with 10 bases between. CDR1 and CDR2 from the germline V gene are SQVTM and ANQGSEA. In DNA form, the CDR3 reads TGCAGCGTTGCCCCATCTACCTCCTACGAGCAGTACTTC. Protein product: CSVAPSTSYEQYF.

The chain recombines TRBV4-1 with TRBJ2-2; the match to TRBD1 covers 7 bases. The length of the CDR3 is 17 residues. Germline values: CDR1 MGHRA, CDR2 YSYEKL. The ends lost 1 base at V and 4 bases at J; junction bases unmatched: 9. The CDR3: CASSQGVRGRATGELFF. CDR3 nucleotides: TGCGCCAGCAGCCAAGGGGTCAGGGGGAGAGCCACCGGGGAGCTGTTTTTT.

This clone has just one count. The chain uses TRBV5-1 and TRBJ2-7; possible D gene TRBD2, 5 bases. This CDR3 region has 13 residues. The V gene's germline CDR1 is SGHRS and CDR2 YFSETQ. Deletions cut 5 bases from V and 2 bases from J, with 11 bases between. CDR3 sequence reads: CASSLGDTYEQYF. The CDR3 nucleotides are TGCGCCAGCAGTCTCGGGGATACCTACGAGCAGTACTTC.

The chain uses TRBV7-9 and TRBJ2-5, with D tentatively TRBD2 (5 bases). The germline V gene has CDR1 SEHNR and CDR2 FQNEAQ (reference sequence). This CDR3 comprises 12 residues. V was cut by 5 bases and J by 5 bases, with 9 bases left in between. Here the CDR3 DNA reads TGTGCCAGCAGCCCCTCGGGGGAGACCCAGTACTTC. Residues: CASSPSGETQYF.

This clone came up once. The CDR3 loop is CASSYGGGSYEQYF. Written as DNA, the CDR3 is TGTGCCAGCAGTTACGGCGGGGGCAGCTACGAGCAGTACTTC. The J gene is TRBJ2-7, the V gene TRBV6-6; D is possibly TRBD2 (7 bases). Trimming cost V 2 bases and J 3 bases, with 11 bases left between them. This CDR3 spans 14 amino acids. CDR1 MNHNY and CDR2 SVGAGI come from the germline V gene (reference sequence).

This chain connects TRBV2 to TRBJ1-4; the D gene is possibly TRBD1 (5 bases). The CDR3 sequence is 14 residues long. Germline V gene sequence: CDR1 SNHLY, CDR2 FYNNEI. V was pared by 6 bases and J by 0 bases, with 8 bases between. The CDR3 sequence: CASREGSTNEKLFF. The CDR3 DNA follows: TGTGCCAGCAGGGAGGGGTCAACTAATGAAAAACTGTTTTTT.

The CDR3 DNA reads TGTGCCAGTAGTGAGGGACTAACGAACACTGAAGCTTTCTTT. Protein product: CASSEGLTNTEAFF. The chain has TRBV19 and TRBJ1-1, with D perhaps TRBD1 (5 bases). The CDR3 is 14 amino acids. CDR1 and CDR2 from the germline V gene are LNHDA and SQIVND (reference sequence). V lost 5 bases and J 1 base, leaving 11 bases between the germline ends.

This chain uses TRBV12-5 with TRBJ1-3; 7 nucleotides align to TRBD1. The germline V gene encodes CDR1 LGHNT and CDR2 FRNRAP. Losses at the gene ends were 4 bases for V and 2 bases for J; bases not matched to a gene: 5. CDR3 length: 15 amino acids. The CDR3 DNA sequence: TGTGCTAGTGGTTGGGTCGGGACAGCTGGAAACACCATATATTTT. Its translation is CASGWVGTAGNTIYF.

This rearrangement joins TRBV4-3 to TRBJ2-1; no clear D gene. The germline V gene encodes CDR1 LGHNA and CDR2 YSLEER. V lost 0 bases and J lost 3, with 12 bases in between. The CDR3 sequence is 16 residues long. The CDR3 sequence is CASSQDVYNSYNEQFF. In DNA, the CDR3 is TGCGCCAGCAGCCAAGATGTCTACAACAGCTACAATGAGCAGTTCTTC.

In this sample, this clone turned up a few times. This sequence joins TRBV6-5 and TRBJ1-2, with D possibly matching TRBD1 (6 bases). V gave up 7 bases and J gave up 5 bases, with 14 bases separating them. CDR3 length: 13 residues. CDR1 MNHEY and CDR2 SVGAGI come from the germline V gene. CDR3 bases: TGTGCCAGCACCAACAGGGTGAATTATGGCTACACCTTC. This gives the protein CASTNRVNYGYTF.